This TCR beta chain appears in the sequencing data of a study of blood T cell repertoires in COVID-19. Study in general: The samples span acute and convalescent COVID-19 from the United States, Italy and Spain. PBMCs, B-cell-depleted T cells, or T cells were the source of the cDNA or gDNA that made up the material.

The CDR3 totals 15 residues. CDR1 and CDR2 (germline): SEHNR, FQNEAQ (reference sequence). Trimming took 1 base from V and 2 from J, leaving 8 bases between them. The assay was immunoSEQ multiplex PCR, and TCRdb's table has in-frame clones only and misses some. The data hold tens of thousands of clones, with more than 60% observed a single time. The sequence was obtained from a human donor in a cohort sampled during active COVID-19. The chain recombines TRBV7-9 with TRBJ1-4; D unresolved. Sequencing was carried out using peripheral blood. DNA for the CDR3: TGTGCCAGCAGCTTAGATGACACCACTAATGAAAAACTGTTTTTT. Translating it yields CASSLDDTTNEKLFF. The full variable domain, rest sourced from reference TRBV7-9 and TRBJ1-4, is DTGVSQNPRHKITKRGQNVTFRCDPISEHNRLYWYRQTLGQGPEFLTYFQNEAQLEKSRLLSDRFSAERPKGSFSTLEIQRTEQGDSAMYLCASSLDDTTNEKLFFGSGTQLSVL.